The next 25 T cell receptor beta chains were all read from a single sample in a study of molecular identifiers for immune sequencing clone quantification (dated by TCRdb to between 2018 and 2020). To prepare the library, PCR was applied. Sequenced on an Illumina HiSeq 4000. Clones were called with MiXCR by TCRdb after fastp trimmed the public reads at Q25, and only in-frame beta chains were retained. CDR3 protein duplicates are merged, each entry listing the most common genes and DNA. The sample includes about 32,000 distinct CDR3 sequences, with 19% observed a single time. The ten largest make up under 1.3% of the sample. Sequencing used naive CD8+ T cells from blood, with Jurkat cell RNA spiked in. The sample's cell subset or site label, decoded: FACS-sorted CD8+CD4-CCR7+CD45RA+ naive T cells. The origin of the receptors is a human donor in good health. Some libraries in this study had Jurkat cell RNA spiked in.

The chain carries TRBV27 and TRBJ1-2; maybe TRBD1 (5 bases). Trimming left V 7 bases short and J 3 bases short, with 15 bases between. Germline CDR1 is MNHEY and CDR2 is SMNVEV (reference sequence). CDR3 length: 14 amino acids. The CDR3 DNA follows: TGTGCCAGCAAGTTGTCAACGGGGGACTATGGCTACACCTTC. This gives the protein CASKLSTGDYGYTF.

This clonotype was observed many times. The CDR3 reads CASTPWSQGNTEAFF. The CDR3 DNA sequence: TGTGCCAGTACCCCGTGGAGTCAGGGGAACACTGAAGCTTTCTTT. The chain recombines TRBV19 with TRBJ1-1; maybe TRBD1 (5 bases). Trimming removed 7 bases from V and 1 base from J, with 16 bases in between. CDR3 length: 15 residues. Germline CDR1 reads LNHDA; CDR2 reads SQIVND (reference sequence).

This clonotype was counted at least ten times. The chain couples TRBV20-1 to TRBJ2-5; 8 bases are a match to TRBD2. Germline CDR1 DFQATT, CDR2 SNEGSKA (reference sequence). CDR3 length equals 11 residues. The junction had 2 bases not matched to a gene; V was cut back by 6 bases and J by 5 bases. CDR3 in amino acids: CSAGGVETQYF. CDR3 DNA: TGCAGTGCCGGGGGGGTCGAGACCCAGTACTTC.

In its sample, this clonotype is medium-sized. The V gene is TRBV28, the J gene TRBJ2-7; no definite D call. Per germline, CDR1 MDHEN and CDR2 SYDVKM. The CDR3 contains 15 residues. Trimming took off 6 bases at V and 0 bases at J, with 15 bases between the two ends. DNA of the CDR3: TGTGCCAGCAGCCCAACGGCAGGCAGCTCCTACGAGCAGTACTTC. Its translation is CASSPTAGSSYEQYF.

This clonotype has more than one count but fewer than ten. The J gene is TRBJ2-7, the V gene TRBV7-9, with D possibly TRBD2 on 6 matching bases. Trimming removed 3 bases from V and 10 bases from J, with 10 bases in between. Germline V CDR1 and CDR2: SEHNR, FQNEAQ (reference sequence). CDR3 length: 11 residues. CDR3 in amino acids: CASSLGDFQYF. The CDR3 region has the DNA TGTGCCAGCAGCTTGGGGGACTTTCAGTACTTC.

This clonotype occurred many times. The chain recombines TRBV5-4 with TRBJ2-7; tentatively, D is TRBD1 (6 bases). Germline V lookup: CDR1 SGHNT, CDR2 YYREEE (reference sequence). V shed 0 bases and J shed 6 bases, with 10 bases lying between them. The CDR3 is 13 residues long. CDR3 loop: CASSLGGGGEQYF. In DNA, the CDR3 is TGTGCCAGCAGCTTGGGAGGGGGTGGCGAGCAGTACTTC.

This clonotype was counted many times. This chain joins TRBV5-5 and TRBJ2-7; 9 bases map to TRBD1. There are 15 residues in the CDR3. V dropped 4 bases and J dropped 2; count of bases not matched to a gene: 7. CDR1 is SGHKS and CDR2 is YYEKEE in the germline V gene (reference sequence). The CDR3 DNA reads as TGTGCCAGCAGCCAACCGGGACAGGGCCCCTACGAGCAGTACTTC. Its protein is CASSQPGQGPYEQYF.

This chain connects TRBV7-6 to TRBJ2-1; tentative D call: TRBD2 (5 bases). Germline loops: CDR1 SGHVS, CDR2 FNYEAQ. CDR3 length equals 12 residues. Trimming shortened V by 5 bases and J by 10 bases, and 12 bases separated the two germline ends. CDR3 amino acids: CASSPSGGEQFF. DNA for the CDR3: TGTGCCAGCAGCCCATCAGGCGGGGAGCAGTTCTTC.

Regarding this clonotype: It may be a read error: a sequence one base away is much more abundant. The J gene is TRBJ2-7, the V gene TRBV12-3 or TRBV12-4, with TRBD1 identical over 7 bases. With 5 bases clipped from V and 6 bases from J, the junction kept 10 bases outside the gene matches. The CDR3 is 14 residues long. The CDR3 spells CASSEPGQTFEQYF. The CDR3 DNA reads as TGTGCCAGCAGTGAACCGGGACAGACCTTCGAGCAGTACTTC.

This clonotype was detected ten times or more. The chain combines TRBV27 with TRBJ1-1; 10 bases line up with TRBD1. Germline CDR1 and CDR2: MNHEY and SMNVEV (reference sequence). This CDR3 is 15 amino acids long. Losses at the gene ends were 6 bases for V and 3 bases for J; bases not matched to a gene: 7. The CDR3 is CASRNGGQGYTEAFF. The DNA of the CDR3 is TGTGCCAGCAGAAACGGGGGACAGGGGTACACTGAAGCTTTCTTT.

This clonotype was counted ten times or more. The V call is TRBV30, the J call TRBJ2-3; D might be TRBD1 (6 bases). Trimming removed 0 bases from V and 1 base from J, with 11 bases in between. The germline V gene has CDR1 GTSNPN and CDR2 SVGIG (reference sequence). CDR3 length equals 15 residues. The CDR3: CAWSVGGSGTDTQYF. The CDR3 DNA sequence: TGTGCCTGGAGTGTAGGGGGTTCCGGCACAGATACGCAGTATTTT.

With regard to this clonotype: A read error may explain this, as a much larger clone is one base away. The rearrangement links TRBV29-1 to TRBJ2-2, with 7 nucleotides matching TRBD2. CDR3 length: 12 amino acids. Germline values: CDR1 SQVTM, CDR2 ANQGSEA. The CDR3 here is CSVQGGGGGLFF. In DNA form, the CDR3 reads TGCAGCGTCCAGGGCGGTGGCGGGGGGCTGTTTTTT.

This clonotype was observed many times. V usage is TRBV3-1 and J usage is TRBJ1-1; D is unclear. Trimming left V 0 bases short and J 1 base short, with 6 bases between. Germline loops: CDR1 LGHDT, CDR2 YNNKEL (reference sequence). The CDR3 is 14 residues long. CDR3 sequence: CASSQDYENTEAFF. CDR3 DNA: TGTGCCAGCAGCCAAGATTACGAGAACACTGAAGCTTTCTTT.

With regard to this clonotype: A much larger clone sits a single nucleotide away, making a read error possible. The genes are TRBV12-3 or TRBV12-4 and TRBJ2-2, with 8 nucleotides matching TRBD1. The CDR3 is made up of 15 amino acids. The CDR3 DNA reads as TGTGCCAGCAGTTCACCGGGACAGGTCACCGGGGGGCTGTTTTTT. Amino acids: CASSSPGQVTGGLFF.

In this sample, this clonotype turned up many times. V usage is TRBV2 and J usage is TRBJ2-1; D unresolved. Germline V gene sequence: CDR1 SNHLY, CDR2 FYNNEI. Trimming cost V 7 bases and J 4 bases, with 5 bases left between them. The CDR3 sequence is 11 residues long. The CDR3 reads CASMGYNEQFF. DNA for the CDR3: TGTGCCAGCATGGGATACAATGAGCAGTTCTTC.

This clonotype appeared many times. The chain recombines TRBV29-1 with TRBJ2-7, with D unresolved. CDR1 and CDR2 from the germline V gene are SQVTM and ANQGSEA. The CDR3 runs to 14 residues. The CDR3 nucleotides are TGCAGTGCCACGAGGACGAATAACCCCTACGAGCAGTACTTC. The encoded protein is CSATRTNNPYEQYF.

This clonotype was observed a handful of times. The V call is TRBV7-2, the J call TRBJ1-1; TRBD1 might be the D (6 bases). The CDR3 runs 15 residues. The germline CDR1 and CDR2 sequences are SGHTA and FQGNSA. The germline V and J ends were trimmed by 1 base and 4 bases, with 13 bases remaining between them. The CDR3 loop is CASSLVGGGSTEAFF. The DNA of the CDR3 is TGTGCCAGCAGCTTAGTCGGAGGGGGGAGCACTGAAGCTTTCTTT.

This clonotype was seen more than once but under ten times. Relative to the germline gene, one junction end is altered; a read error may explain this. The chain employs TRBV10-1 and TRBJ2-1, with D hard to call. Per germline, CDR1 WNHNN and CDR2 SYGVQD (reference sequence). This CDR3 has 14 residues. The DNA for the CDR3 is TGCGCCAGCCGTGAGGCATGGAGCTACAATGAGCAGTTCTTC. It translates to CASREAWSYNEQFF.

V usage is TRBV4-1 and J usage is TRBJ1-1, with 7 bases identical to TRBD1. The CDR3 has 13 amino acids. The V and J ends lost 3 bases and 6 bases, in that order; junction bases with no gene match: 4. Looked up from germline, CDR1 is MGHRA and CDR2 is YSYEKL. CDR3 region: CASSHPGGAEAFF. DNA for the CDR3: TGCGCCAGCAGCCACCCAGGGGGGGCTGAAGCTTTCTTT.

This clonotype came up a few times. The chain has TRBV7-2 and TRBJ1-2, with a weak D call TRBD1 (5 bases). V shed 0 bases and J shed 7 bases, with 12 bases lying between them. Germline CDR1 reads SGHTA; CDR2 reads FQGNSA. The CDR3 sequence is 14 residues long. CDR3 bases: TGTGCCAGCAGCTTAGCGGACACTGGGGCTGGCTACACCTTC. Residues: CASSLADTGAGYTF.

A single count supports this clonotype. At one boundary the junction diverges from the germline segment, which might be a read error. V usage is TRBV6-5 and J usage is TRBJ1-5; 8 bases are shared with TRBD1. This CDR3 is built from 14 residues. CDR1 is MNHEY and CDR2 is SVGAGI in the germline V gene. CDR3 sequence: CASSYGRGLQLQHF. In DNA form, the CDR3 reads TGTGCCAGCAGTTACGGCAGGGGGCTTCAGCTCCAGCATTTT.

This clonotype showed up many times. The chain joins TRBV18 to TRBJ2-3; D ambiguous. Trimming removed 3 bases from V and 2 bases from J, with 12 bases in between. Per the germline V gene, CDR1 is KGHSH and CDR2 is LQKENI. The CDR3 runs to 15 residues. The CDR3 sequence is CASSPDTDLTDTQYF. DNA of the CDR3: TGTGCCAGCTCACCGGATACGGACCTCACAGATACGCAGTATTTT.

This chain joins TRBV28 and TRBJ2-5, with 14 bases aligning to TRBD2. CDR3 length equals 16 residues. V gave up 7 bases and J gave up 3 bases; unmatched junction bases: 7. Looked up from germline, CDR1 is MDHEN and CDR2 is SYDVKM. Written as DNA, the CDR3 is TGTGCCAGCACCACGGCGGGACTAGCGGGAGAAGAGACCCAGTACTTC. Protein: CASTTAGLAGEETQYF.

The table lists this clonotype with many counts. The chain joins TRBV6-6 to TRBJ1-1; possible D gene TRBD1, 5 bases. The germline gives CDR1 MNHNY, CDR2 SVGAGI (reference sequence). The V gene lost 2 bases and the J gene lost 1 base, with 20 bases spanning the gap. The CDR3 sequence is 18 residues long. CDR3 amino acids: CASSYPAAEGHANTEAFF. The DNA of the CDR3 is TGTGCCAGCAGTTACCCGGCCGCCGAAGGACACGCGAACACTGAAGCTTTCTTT.

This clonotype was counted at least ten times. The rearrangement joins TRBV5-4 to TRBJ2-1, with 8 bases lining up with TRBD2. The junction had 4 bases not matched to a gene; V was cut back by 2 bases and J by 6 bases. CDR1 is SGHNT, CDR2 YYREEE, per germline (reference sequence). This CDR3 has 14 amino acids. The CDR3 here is CASSFGLAGNEQFF. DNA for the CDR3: TGTGCCAGCAGCTTCGGACTAGCTGGCAATGAGCAGTTCTTC.